Each of the 4 T cell receptor beta chains below was sequenced from the same sample in a study of CD8 T cells in ankylosing spondylitis. TCRdb re-called the 5' RACE reads with MiXCR, one entry per CDR3 protein. The repertoire holds around 220,000 distinct CDR3 sequences, with more than 9% as singletons. The specimen sequenced was blood, either unsorted or a sorted T cell fraction (not recorded which). The receptors were gathered from a male donor with ankylosing spondylitis or in good health (not recorded which).

This clonotype was found many times. The V and J genes are TRBV7-2 and TRBJ2-5; D uncertain. The germline gives CDR1 SGHTA, CDR2 FQGNSA. The V gene lost 5 bases and the J gene lost 5 bases, with 12 bases spanning the gap. This CDR3 spans 13 amino acids. CDR3 in amino acids: CASSLNVGETQYF. In DNA, the CDR3 is TGTGCCAGCAGCCTAAACGTCGGCGAGACCCAGTACTTC.

Only a few counts were recorded for this clonotype. The chain employs TRBV6-1 and TRBJ2-1; tentative D call: TRBD2 (6 bases). Per germline, CDR1 MNHNS and CDR2 SASEGT. The CDR3 contains 17 residues. Trimming shortened V by 2 bases and J by 1 base, and 15 bases separated the two germline ends. The chain's CDR3 is CASSENLGGGSYNEQFF. The DNA for the CDR3 is TGTGCCAGCAGTGAAAATCTTGGGGGAGGATCCTACAATGAGCAGTTCTTC.

This clonotype appeared a few times. V usage is TRBV7-2 and J usage is TRBJ2-2; D might be TRBD1 (6 bases). The germline gives CDR1 SGHTA, CDR2 FQGNSA. V was trimmed by 2 bases and J by 1 base, leaving 8 bases between them. This CDR3 contains 15 residues. The chain's CDR3 is CASSLLDRNTGELFF. The CDR3 nucleotides are TGTGCCAGCAGCTTACTGGACAGGAACACCGGGGAGCTGTTTTTT.

This clonotype was seen at least ten times. The chain links TRBV20-1 to TRBJ2-7, with 7 nucleotides matching TRBD1. The CDR3 length is 15 residues. The V gene end was trimmed by 0 bases and the J gene end by 3 bases; junction bases not matched to a gene: 8. Germline CDR1 and CDR2: DFQATT and SNEGSKA (reference sequence). This chain's CDR3 is CSARDLPGGIYEQYF. CDR3 DNA: TGCAGTGCTAGAGACCTGCCAGGGGGTATCTACGAGCAGTACTTC.